The 29 T cell receptor beta chains below were found in one sample sequenced in a study of cytomegalovirus exposure and HLA in healthy donors (dated by TCRdb to 2016 to 2017). The library was obtained by the immunoSEQ multiplex PCR assay. The multiplex PCR relied on a mix of 60 forward primers for TCR Vbeta segments and 13 reverse primers for TCR Jbeta segments. TCRdb retrieved this table from immuneACCESS and kept in-frame rearrangements only. Not all clones are present; in checked studies, unresolved V genes account for under half, and no reason is known for the remainder. Counted in this sample were around 260,000 clones; roughly 80% of them appeared once. The ten largest account for 0.3% to 0.35% of the sample. Material for sequencing was PBMCs. These receptors all stem from a girl between 2 and 10 years old in good health and CMV-seronegative.

In this sample, this clone turned up once. The chain is built from TRBV7-9 and TRBJ1-6; D might be TRBD1 (5 bases). V dropped 0 bases and J dropped 0 bases, with 9 bases sitting between them. CDR3 size: 17 residues. Germline V gene sequence: CDR1 SEHNR, CDR2 FQNEAQ (reference sequence). This chain's CDR3 is CASSLAGASSYNSPLHF. CDR3 DNA sequence: TGTGCCAGCAGCTTAGCAGGGGCAAGCTCCTATAATTCACCCCTCCACTTT.

CDR3 nucleotide sequence: TGCGCCAGCAACCCCCTAGCGACGCATACGCAGTATTTT. It specifies CASNPLATHTQYF. The chain links TRBV4-1 to TRBJ2-3; TRBD2 is a possible D gene (6 bases). This CDR3 is built from 13 residues. CDR1 and CDR2 from the germline V gene are MGHRA and YSYEKL. V lost 7 bases to trimming and J lost 7 bases, with 15 bases between them.

This clone showed up just once. This chain links TRBV5-4 with TRBJ2-7, with 10 bases fitting TRBD2. The CDR3 is made up of 18 amino acids. With 4 bases clipped from V and 3 bases from J, the junction kept 16 bases outside the gene matches. From germline, CDR1 is SGHNT and CDR2 YYREEE (reference sequence). The CDR3: CASSPARGAGGTHYEQYF. The CDR3 nucleotides are TGTGCCAGCAGCCCCGCCCGGGGAGCGGGGGGGACTCACTACGAGCAGTACTTC.

The V call is TRBV27, the J call TRBJ2-1; TRBD1 matches 9 bases. After removal of 6 bases from V and 8 bases from J, the junction contained 11 bases not matched to a gene. Germline CDR1 is MNHEY and CDR2 is SMNVEV (reference sequence). CDR3 size: 15 residues. In DNA form, the CDR3 reads TGTGCCAGCAGCACATGGGGGACAGGGAGTGATGAGCAGTTCTTC. Translating gives CASSTWGTGSDEQFF.

The V and J genes are TRBV19 and TRBJ2-2, with TRBD1 matching 8 bases. The CDR3 runs to 21 residues. Germline V gene data show CDR1 as LNHDA and CDR2 as SQIVND (reference sequence). Trimming cost V 6 bases and J 1 base; bases outside gene matches: 22. The CDR3 DNA is TGTGCCAGTAGCCCTGGACAGGGTTCATACCGTCCTATTTTGAACACCGGGGAGCTGTTTTTT. It codes for CASSPGQGSYRPILNTGELFF.

The CDR3 DNA is TGTGCCAGCAGCCGGGGACTAGGAGTTGGCAATGAGCAGTTCTTC. As protein: CASSRGLGVGNEQFF. This chain links TRBV5-6 with TRBJ2-1; 8 bases agree with TRBD2. Germline V gene data show CDR1 as SGHDT and CDR2 as YYEEEE. V dropped 4 bases and J dropped 6; count of bases not matched to a gene: 9. CDR3 length: 15 amino acids.

This chain links TRBV19 with TRBJ1-6; D gene uncertain. Germline V gene data show CDR1 as LNHDA and CDR2 as SQIVND (reference sequence). V gave up 5 bases and J gave up 8 bases, with 13 bases separating them. This CDR3 contains 14 residues. The CDR3 here is CASSPRTGDSPLHF. DNA of the CDR3: TGTGCCAGTAGTCCTCGGACTGGAGATTCACCCCTCCACTTT.

The chain couples TRBV2 to TRBJ2-1, with unresolved D. V was clipped by 5 bases and J by 9 bases, with 8 bases between them. The CDR3 covers 11 residues. The germline gives CDR1 SNHLY, CDR2 FYNNEI. The CDR3 region has the DNA TGTGCCAGCAGTCAGGCCCTTGAGCAGTTCTTC. Its translation is CASSQALEQFF.

The V and J genes are TRBV18 and TRBJ2-7, with 12 bases fitting TRBD2. V was pared by 3 bases and J by 2 bases, with 2 bases of the junction left unmatched. The CDR3 is 15 amino acids. Germline V gene data show CDR1 as KGHSH and CDR2 as LQKENI. The CDR3 sequence: CASSPLAGGPYEQYF. DNA for the CDR3: TGTGCCAGCTCACCCCTAGCGGGAGGGCCCTACGAGCAGTACTTC.

The CDR3 loop reads CASSLGLIRETEAFF. The CDR3 DNA is TGCGCCAGCAGCTTGGGTTTAATCCGGGAGACTGAAGCTTTCTTT. The rearrangement links TRBV5-1 to TRBJ1-1, with D uncertain. Trimming pared 0 bases from V and 5 bases from J, leaving 14 bases between. Germline V lookup: CDR1 SGHRS, CDR2 YFSETQ. The CDR3 extends over 15 amino acids.

The V call is TRBV28, the J call TRBJ2-1; 10 nucleotides agree with TRBD1. The V gene's germline CDR1 is MDHEN and CDR2 SYDVKM. The CDR3 is made up of 16 amino acids. V trimming: 2 bases; J trimming: 3 bases; junction bases outside the gene matches: 4. In DNA, the CDR3 is TGTGCCAGCAGTTTAGGTGGGACAGGGGTCTACAATGAGCAGTTCTTC. Amino acid sequence: CASSLGGTGVYNEQFF. Full variable domain (outside the CDR3, taken from reference TRBV28 and TRBJ2-1): DVKVTQSSRYLVKRTGEKVFLECVQDMDHENMFWYRQDPGLGLRLIYFSYDVKMKEKGDIPEGYSVSREKKERFSLILESASTNQTSMYLCASSLGGTGVYNEQFFGPGTRLTVL.

CDR3 nucleotide sequence: TGCGCCAGCAGCTTGCTGGACTCGGTAGGAGGGGAGACCCAGTACTTC. It translates to CASSLLDSVGGETQYF. The genes are TRBV5-1 and TRBJ2-5; maybe TRBD2 (6 bases). The V and J ends lost 1 base and 5 bases respectively, with 18 bases between them. The CDR3 contains 16 residues. In germline, CDR1 is SGHRS, CDR2 YFSETQ. Based on the CDR3 plus reference TRBV5-1 and TRBJ2-5, the full variable domain is KAGVTQTPRYLIKTRGQQVTLSCSPISGHRSVSWYQQTPGQGLQFLFEYFSETQRNKGNFPGRFSGRQFSNSRSEMNVSTLELGDSALYLCASSLLDSVGGETQYFGPGTRLLVL.

The chain joins TRBV5-4 to TRBJ2-7, with 7 bases fitting TRBD2. The J segment lost 0 bases and the V segment lost 3 bases, leaving 9 bases of the junction unmatched. This CDR3 has 16 amino acids. Germline V gene lookup returns CDR1 SGHNT and CDR2 YYREEE (reference sequence). This CDR3 is CASSSSLSGYSYEQYF. The DNA of the CDR3 is TGTGCCAGCAGCTCCTCCCTTAGCGGGTACTCCTACGAGCAGTACTTC.

The gene calls are TRBV14 and TRBJ2-2; D is undetermined. Germline-derived CDR1 and CDR2 are SGHDN and FVKESK. This CDR3 has 15 amino acids. V was shortened by 6 bases and J by 4 bases, with 15 bases between the two germline ends. CDR3 loop: CASSPARRGTGELFF. CDR3 DNA: TGTGCCAGCAGTCCTGCCCGGCGCGGCACCGGGGAGCTGTTTTTT.

The chain recombines TRBV19 with TRBJ1-2, with D possibly TRBD1 on 5 matching bases. This CDR3 has 17 residues. Germline-derived CDR1 and CDR2 are LNHDA and SQIVND (reference sequence). V lost 4 bases to trimming and J lost 2 bases, with 20 bases between them. The CDR3 here is CASSTPHRTRANYGYTF. The CDR3 region has the DNA TGTGCCAGTAGTACACCCCATCGGACACGGGCGAACTATGGCTACACCTTC. Variable domain in full (rest from reference TRBV19 and TRBJ1-2): DGGITQSPKYLFRKEGQNVTLSCEQNLNHDAMYWYRQDPGQGLRLIYYSQIVNDFQKGDIAEGYSVSREKKESFPLTVTSAQKNPTAFYLCASSTPHRTRANYGYTFGSGTRLTVV.

The J gene is TRBJ1-5, the V gene TRBV19; TRBD1 matches at 8 bases. Trimming took 3 bases from V and 3 from J; bases not matched to a gene: 4. Germline V lookup: CDR1 LNHDA, CDR2 SQIVND (reference sequence). The CDR3 has 15 residues. In DNA, the CDR3 is TGTGCCAGTAGTATTGGGACAGGTCACAATCAGCCCCAGCATTTT. Translation: CASSIGTGHNQPQHF.

The chain uses TRBV7-8 and TRBJ1-6; no definite D call. This CDR3 spans 14 amino acids. Trimming took 5 bases from V and 7 from J, leaving 12 bases between them. CDR1 SGHVS and CDR2 FQNEAQ come from the germline V gene. The CDR3 loop is CASSPRGLNSPLHF. The CDR3, as DNA: TGTGCCAGCAGCCCCCGTGGACTGAATTCACCCCTCCACTTT.

The chain joins TRBV2 to TRBJ2-7, with TRBD2 matching over 7 bases. The length of the CDR3 is 15 residues. The V gene end was trimmed by 6 bases and the J gene end by 0 bases; junction bases not matched to a gene: 8. Looked up from germline, CDR1 is SNHLY and CDR2 is FYNNEI. The CDR3 spells CASSEQAGPSYEQYF. The CDR3 coding sequence is TGTGCCAGCAGCGAACAAGCGGGGCCCTCCTACGAGCAGTACTTC.

A note on this clone: The identical CDR3 is also encoded by other nucleotide sequences in the sample. The chain links TRBV29-1 to TRBJ2-7; D is perhaps TRBD2 (5 bases). Germline CDR1 and CDR2: SQVTM and ANQGSEA. Trimming took 1 base from V and 2 from J, leaving 9 bases between them. The length of the CDR3 is 13 residues. The CDR3: CSVEAGGAYEQYF. In DNA form, the CDR3 reads TGCAGCGTTGAAGCAGGAGGAGCCTACGAGCAGTACTTC.

The V call is TRBV28, the J call TRBJ2-7, with TRBD1 matching 11 bases. Germline trimming cut 7 bases from V and 3 bases from J; bases unmatched to any gene: 2. CDR1 is MDHEN and CDR2 is SYDVKM in the germline V gene. There are 13 residues in the CDR3. The CDR3 DNA sequence: TGTGCCAGCACGGGGACAGGGGGCTACGAGCAGTACTTC. It codes for CASTGTGGYEQYF.

CDR3 region: CASQPGQTYYGYTF. CDR3 DNA: TGTGCCAGCCAGCCGGGACAGACCTACTATGGCTACACCTTC. The genes are TRBV18 and TRBJ1-2; 7 bases map to TRBD1. J gave up 3 bases and V 8 bases, and 9 bases lay outside the gene matches. The V gene's germline CDR1 is KGHSH and CDR2 LQKENI. The CDR3 loop spans 14 amino acids.

The J gene is TRBJ2-2, the V gene TRBV30, with D possibly being TRBD1 (5 bases). Germline lookup yields CDR1 GTSNPN and CDR2 SVGIG (reference sequence). Trimming removed 5 bases at V and 7 bases at J, with 11 bases between. CDR3 length: 12 amino acids. This CDR3 is CAWEQVVGELFF. The CDR3 bases are TGTGCCTGGGAACAGGTTGTCGGGGAGCTGTTTTTT.

V gene TRBV4-1 combines with J gene TRBJ2-3; perhaps TRBD2 as D (6 bases). Trimming pared 0 bases from V and 3 bases from J, leaving 10 bases between. This CDR3 contains 15 residues. CDR1 is MGHRA, CDR2 YSYEKL, per germline. CDR3 nucleotide sequence: TGCGCCAGCAGCCAAGATGCCCTAGCGACAGATACGCAGTATTTT. Amino acid sequence: CASSQDALATDTQYF.

The chain couples TRBV5-6 to TRBJ2-5; the D gene is possibly TRBD1 (5 bases). V was pared by 4 bases and J by 0 bases, with 10 bases between. Germline CDR1 and CDR2: SGHDT and YYEEEE. CDR3 length: 14 residues. In DNA, the CDR3 is TGTGCCAGCAGCCGGACATTGTACCAAGAGACCCAGTACTTC. It yields the protein CASSRTLYQETQYF.

The rearrangement links TRBV10-3 to TRBJ1-3, with unresolved D. Germline-derived CDR1 and CDR2 are ENHRY and SYGVKD. This CDR3 is built from 14 residues. Deletions cut 8 bases from V and 1 base from J, with 12 bases between. The CDR3 here is CAIQTESSGNTIYF. Here the CDR3 DNA reads TGTGCCATCCAGACGGAGAGTTCTGGAAACACCATATATTTT.

The rearrangement links TRBV4-1 to TRBJ2-1; TRBD2 agrees at 9 bases. Losses at the gene ends were 0 bases for V and 5 bases for J; bases not matched to a gene: 17. This CDR3 spans 20 amino acids. The germline gives CDR1 MGHRA, CDR2 YSYEKL. The CDR3 bases are TGCGCCAGCAGCCAAGATCCCTTCCCCATCCTAGCGGGGAGAGACAATGAGCAGTTCTTC. Translation: CASSQDPFPILAGRDNEQFF.

The chain employs TRBV6-1 and TRBJ1-2, with D unclear. The CDR3 runs to 13 residues. Per the germline V gene, CDR1 is MNHNS and CDR2 is SASEGT. V lost 1 base and J lost 7, with 10 bases in between. The CDR3 protein is CASSEERGSGYTF. The CDR3 nucleotides are TGTGCCAGCAGTGAAGAGCGAGGGTCTGGCTACACCTTC.

The chain employs TRBV5-1 and TRBJ2-3; no clear D gene. Germline V gene sequence: CDR1 SGHRS, CDR2 YFSETQ. The CDR3 length is 14 residues. Trimming removed 2 bases from V and 5 bases from J, with 12 bases in between. The CDR3 DNA sequence: TGCGCCAGCAGCTTTTTCGCCCACTTAGATACGCAGTATTTT. This codes for CASSFFAHLDTQYF.

The genes are TRBV28 and TRBJ1-4; D possibly corresponds to TRBD1 (6 bases). CDR1 is MDHEN, CDR2 SYDVKM, per germline. The V end lost 3 bases, the J end lost 8 bases, and 13 bases lay between the germline ends. This CDR3 spans 14 amino acids. CDR3 loop: CASSLGGQQEKLFF. DNA of the CDR3: TGTGCCAGCAGTTTGGGGGGGCAGCAGGAAAAACTGTTTTTT.